One sample yielded the 24 T cell receptor beta chains listed below, sequenced in a study of lymphopenia after photon versus proton radiotherapy. Sequenced by immunoSEQ multiplex PCR; TCRdb stores in-frame clones only, minus some. The table lists 42,000 or so clones, approximately 83% of them singletons. The sample in question was peripheral blood, obtained from a patient treated with proton-based radiotherapy. The receptor set was obtained from a woman in her seventies with pancreatic cancer.

This chain connects TRBV7-2 to TRBJ2-7; 13 bases align to TRBD2. The CDR3 loop spans 20 amino acids. With V trimmed by 0 bases and J by 3 bases, 14 bases remained unmatched. Germline lookup yields CDR1 SGHTA and CDR2 FQGNSA. The CDR3 reads CASSLAWTSGSSPLYYEQYF. In DNA, the CDR3 is TGTGCCAGCAGCTTAGCCTGGACTAGCGGGAGTTCTCCACTATACTACGAGCAGTACTTC.

This chain connects TRBV19 to TRBJ1-2; TRBD1 agrees at 8 bases. CDR1 and CDR2 (germline): LNHDA, SQIVND (reference sequence). The V gene end was trimmed by 5 bases and the J gene end by 5 bases; junction bases not matched to a gene: 10. This CDR3 contains 15 residues. The CDR3 DNA sequence: TGTGCCAGTAGTCTCCGACAGGGGACTTGGTATGGCTACACCTTC. It codes for CASSLRQGTWYGYTF.

The CDR3 sequence: CASSQERAYGVYEQYF. The CDR3 DNA follows: TGCGCCAGCAGCCAAGAGCGGGCGTACGGGGTCTACGAGCAGTACTTC. The chain links TRBV4-3 to TRBJ2-7; weak D call: TRBD2 (5 bases). Germline CDR1 reads LGHNA; CDR2 reads YSLEER. The V end lost 0 bases, the J end lost 3 bases, and 15 bases lay between the germline ends. CDR3 length: 16 residues.

This sequence joins TRBV28 and TRBJ1-1; D gene ambiguous. V lost 5 bases and J lost 0, with 7 bases in between. Germline V lookup: CDR1 MDHEN, CDR2 SYDVKM. CDR3 size: 13 residues. The CDR3 sequence: CASSGSLNTEAFF. CDR3 DNA sequence: TGTGCCAGCAGTGGGAGTCTGAACACTGAAGCTTTCTTT. Supplemented by reference TRBV28 and TRBJ1-1, the full variable domain reads DVKVTQSSRYLVKRTGEKVFLECVQDMDHENMFWYRQDPGLGLRLIYFSYDVKMKEKGDIPEGYSVSREKKERFSLILESASTNQTSMYLCASSGSLNTEAFFGQGTRLTVV.

In nucleotides, the CDR3 is TGTGCCAGCAGTCTAAGAGCTGACGGCAACGAGCAGTACTTC. It codes for CASSLRADGNEQYF. This chain uses TRBV27 with TRBJ2-7; D not certain. Germline CDR1 MNHEY, CDR2 SMNVEV (reference sequence). This CDR3 spans 14 amino acids. V was shortened by 5 bases and J by 5 bases, with 16 bases between the two germline ends.

This clone was observed a single time. The CDR3 DNA sequence: TGTGCCAGCCAGCAGGACTCCTACGAGCAGTACTTC. It specifies CASQQDSYEQYF. The chain has TRBV2 and TRBJ2-7; D is undetermined. Germline assignment: CDR1 SNHLY and CDR2 FYNNEI. V dropped 8 bases and J dropped 0 bases, with 8 bases sitting between them. This CDR3 has 12 residues. Together with reference TRBV2 and TRBJ2-7, the CDR3 gives the full variable domain: EPEVTQTPSHQVTQMGQEVILRCVPISNHLYFYWYRQILGQKVEFLVSFYNNEISEKSEIFDDQFSVERPDGSNFTLKIRSTKLEDSAMYFCASQQDSYEQYFGPGTRLTVT.

The gene calls are TRBV30 and TRBJ2-1; possibly TRBD2 for D (6 bases). This CDR3 contains 16 residues. Germline V lookup: CDR1 GTSNPN, CDR2 SVGIG (reference sequence). The V gene lost 4 bases and the J gene lost 4 bases, with 20 bases spanning the gap. The CDR3 coding sequence is TGTGCCTGGAAATCAGAGAGAGCGGGTACATACAATGAGCAGTTCTTC. This encodes CAWKSERAGTYNEQFF.

The CDR3 is CAWSPTGTGFTDTQYF. The CDR3 region has the DNA TGTGCCTGGAGTCCGACCGGGACAGGGTTCACAGATACGCAGTATTTT. The chain employs TRBV30 and TRBJ2-3; 9 nucleotides line up with TRBD1. CDR3 size: 16 residues. J lost 2 bases, V lost 2 bases, and 8 bases had no gene match. In germline, CDR1 is GTSNPN, CDR2 SVGIG (reference sequence).

The chain uses TRBV19 and TRBJ1-5, with a tentative D call TRBD1 (5 bases). V lost 5 bases to trimming and J lost 2 bases, with 10 bases between them. CDR3 length: 14 residues. Germline V gives CDR1 LNHDA, CDR2 SQIVND (reference sequence). The CDR3: CASSAGQGNQPQHF. The CDR3 bases are TGTGCCAGTAGTGCGGGGCAGGGCAATCAGCCCCAGCATTTT.

V is TRBV28 and J is TRBJ1-2; a weak D match, TRBD1 (5 bases). Germline CDR1 is MDHEN and CDR2 is SYDVKM. V was clipped by 10 bases and J by 4 bases, with 19 bases between them. This CDR3 contains 14 residues. CDR3 sequence reads: CATRRGLTPYGYTF. CDR3 coding DNA: TGTGCCACACGAAGGGGCCTCACACCCTATGGCTACACCTTC.

The CDR3 is CASSSETGSSYNSPLHF. DNA of the CDR3: TGTGCCAGCAGCTCGGAAACAGGGAGCTCCTATAATTCACCCCTCCACTTT. The V and J genes are TRBV5-8 and TRBJ1-6; perhaps TRBD1 as D (6 bases). The CDR3 is 17 residues long. CDR1 is SGHTS, CDR2 YDEGEE, per germline. The V end lost 3 bases, the J end lost 0 bases, and 13 bases lay between the germline ends.

The J gene is TRBJ2-1, the V gene TRBV7-8; maybe TRBD1 (6 bases). Germline-derived CDR1 and CDR2 are SGHVS and FQNEAQ. The CDR3 runs to 16 residues. V dropped 2 bases and J dropped 5 bases, with 16 bases sitting between them. The CDR3 DNA sequence: TGTGCCAGCAGCTTACTGACCTCAGGGGCCAACAATGAGCAGTTCTTC. Its protein is CASSLLTSGANNEQFF.

The gene calls are TRBV5-1 and TRBJ2-7, with 12 nucleotides matching TRBD1. The germline V gene has CDR1 SGHRS and CDR2 YFSETQ. There are 14 residues in the CDR3. After removal of 5 bases from V and 6 bases from J, the junction contained 6 bases not matched to a gene. The CDR3 DNA sequence: TGCGCCAGCAGTATCGGGACAGGGGGCGGCGAGCAGTACTTC. Protein product: CASSIGTGGGEQYF.

V and J are TRBV14 and TRBJ2-1; 8 nucleotides align to TRBD2. V was clipped by 2 bases and J by 5 bases; unmatched bases: 14. The CDR3 loop spans 18 amino acids. CDR1 and CDR2 (germline): SGHDN, FVKESK. CDR3 region: CASSQTPRGLGLNNEQFF. The CDR3 region has the DNA TGTGCCAGCAGCCAAACCCCCCGGGGACTAGGGCTTAACAATGAGCAGTTCTTC.

The V call is TRBV7-2, the J call TRBJ2-5; 12 bases line up with TRBD2. This CDR3 spans 16 amino acids. Germline V CDR1 and CDR2: SGHTA, FQGNSA. V dropped 5 bases and J dropped 5; count of bases not matched to a gene: 9. CDR3 DNA sequence: TGTGCCAGCAGCCCGGGACTAGCGGGTGGGAGGGAGACCCAGTACTTC. It encodes CASSPGLAGGRETQYF.

The chain carries TRBV11-1 and TRBJ2-1; possibly TRBD2 for D (7 bases). From germline, CDR1 is SGHAT and CDR2 FQDESV (reference sequence). CDR3 length: 16 amino acids. Trimming pared 1 base from V and 4 bases from J, leaving 14 bases between. CDR3 coding DNA: TGTGCCAGCAGCTTAGGGGGCGGGGGCCTATACAATGAGCAGTTCTTC. This gives the protein CASSLGGGGLYNEQFF.

The V and J genes are TRBV7-9 and TRBJ2-7; no definite D call. CDR3 length equals 13 residues. CDR1 is SEHNR, CDR2 FQNEAQ, per germline (reference sequence). V dropped 8 bases and J dropped 2 bases, with 13 bases sitting between them. This chain's CDR3 is CASERRDTYEQYF. CDR3 DNA: TGTGCCAGCGAAAGGAGAGATACCTACGAGCAGTACTTC.

This clone was picked up one time. The rearrangement joins TRBV28 to TRBJ2-1; 11 bases map to TRBD2. The CDR3 extends over 17 amino acids. V shed 5 bases and J 4 bases; nucleotides not matched to a gene: 10. CDR1 MDHEN and CDR2 SYDVKM come from the germline V gene. CDR3 sequence: CASSLQSGTSGYNEQFF. The CDR3, as DNA: TGTGCCAGCAGTCTACAGTCCGGGACTAGCGGATACAATGAGCAGTTCTTC. The full variable domain, with the rest looked up from reference TRBV28 and TRBJ2-1, is DVKVTQSSRYLVKRTGEKVFLECVQDMDHENMFWYRQDPGLGLRLIYFSYDVKMKEKGDIPEGYSVSREKKERFSLILESASTNQTSMYLCASSLQSGTSGYNEQFFGPGTRLTVL.

This clone was detected once. J is TRBJ1-5 and V is TRBV28; 9 bases align to TRBD1. V lost 6 bases to trimming and J lost 3 bases; unmatched junction nucleotides: 9. Germline CDR1 and CDR2: MDHEN and SYDVKM. The CDR3 totals 16 residues. The CDR3 bases are TGTGCCAGCAGGGGTTCACAGGGGGCTGACAATCAGCCCCAGCATTTT. Its protein product is CASRGSQGADNQPQHF.

The J gene is TRBJ2-1, the V gene TRBV4-2, with 14 bases aligning to TRBD2. This CDR3 comprises 17 residues. CDR1 and CDR2 from the germline V gene are LGHNA and YNFKEQ. J was trimmed by 8 bases and V by 0 bases; bases with no gene match: 6. CDR3 protein: CASSQDPTSGGVDEQFF. The CDR3 DNA reads TGTGCCAGCAGCCAAGATCCGACTAGCGGGGGGGTCGATGAGCAGTTCTTC.

This clone appeared once. The DNA of the CDR3 is TGTGCCAGCTCACCAGACCTGAGCTCCTACAATGAGCAGTTCTTC. Its protein product is CASSPDLSSYNEQFF. The chain recombines TRBV18 with TRBJ2-1; D not resolved. CDR3 length: 15 residues. V lost 2 bases to trimming and J lost 0 bases, with 8 bases between them. Per germline, CDR1 KGHSH and CDR2 LQKENI.

The chain recombines TRBV19 with TRBJ1-3; TRBD1 might be the D (6 bases). The CDR3 consists of 14 residues. Trimming pared 7 bases from V and 4 bases from J, leaving 14 bases between. Per germline, CDR1 LNHDA and CDR2 SQIVND (reference sequence). This CDR3 reads CASNIGTSGNTIYF. Here the CDR3 DNA reads TGTGCCAGTAATATCGGGACATCAGGAAACACCATATATTTT.

V usage is TRBV28 and J usage is TRBJ1-2; no firm D call. This CDR3 contains 13 residues. Trimming stripped 2 bases from V and 4 bases from J, with 8 bases between. Looked up from germline, CDR1 is MDHEN and CDR2 is SYDVKM. In nucleotides, the CDR3 is TGTGCCAGCAGTTTAACAGACCCCTATGGCTACACCTTC. This gives the protein CASSLTDPYGYTF.

The genes are TRBV28 and TRBJ1-4; D gene uncertain. Germline CDR1 is MDHEN and CDR2 is SYDVKM. The CDR3 sequence is 14 residues long. The germline V and J ends were trimmed by 3 bases and 2 bases, with 7 bases remaining between them. The CDR3 loop reads CASSLGGTNEKLFF. The CDR3 DNA reads as TGTGCCAGCAGTTTGGGAGGGACTAATGAAAAACTGTTTTTT.